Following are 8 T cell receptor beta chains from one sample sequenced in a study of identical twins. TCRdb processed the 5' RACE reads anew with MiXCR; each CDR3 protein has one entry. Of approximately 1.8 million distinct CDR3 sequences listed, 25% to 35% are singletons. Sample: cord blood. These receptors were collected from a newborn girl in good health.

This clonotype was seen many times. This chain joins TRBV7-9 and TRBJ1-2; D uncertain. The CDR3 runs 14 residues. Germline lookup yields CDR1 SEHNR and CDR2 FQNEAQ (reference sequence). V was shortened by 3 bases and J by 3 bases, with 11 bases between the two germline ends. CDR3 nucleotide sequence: TGTGCCAGCAGCTTTGAACAGTTCGACTATGGCTACACCTTC. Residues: CASSFEQFDYGYTF.

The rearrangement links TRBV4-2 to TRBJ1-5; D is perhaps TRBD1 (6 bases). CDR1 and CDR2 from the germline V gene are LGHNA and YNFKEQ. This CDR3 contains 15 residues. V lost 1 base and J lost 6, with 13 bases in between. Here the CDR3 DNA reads TGTGCCAGCAGCCAAGGTGTACAGGGAAGTCAGCCCCAGCATTTT. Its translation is CASSQGVQGSQPQHF.

For the CDR3, the DNA is TGTGCCTGGAGTGACACAGGGCTAGCGGGAGATACGCAGTATTTT. Translated: CAWSDTGLAGDTQYF. This rearrangement joins TRBV30 to TRBJ2-3; 8 bases line up with TRBD2. V dropped 1 base and J dropped 5; count of bases not matched to a gene: 8. The germline CDR1 and CDR2 sequences are GTSNPN and SVGIG (reference sequence). This CDR3 has 15 amino acids.

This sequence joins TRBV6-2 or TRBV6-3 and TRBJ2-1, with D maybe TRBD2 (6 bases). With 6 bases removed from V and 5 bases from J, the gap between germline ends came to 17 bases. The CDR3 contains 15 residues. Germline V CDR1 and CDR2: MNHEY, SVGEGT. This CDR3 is CASRKVGSGDNEQFF. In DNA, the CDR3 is TGTGCCAGCAGAAAAGTCGGTAGCGGTGACAATGAGCAGTTCTTC.

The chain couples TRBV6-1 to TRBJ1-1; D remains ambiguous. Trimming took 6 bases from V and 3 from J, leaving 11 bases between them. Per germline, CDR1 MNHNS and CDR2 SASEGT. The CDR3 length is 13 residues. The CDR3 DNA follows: TGTGCCAGCAGCCCATGGCAGGACACTGAAGCTTTCTTT. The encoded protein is CASSPWQDTEAFF.

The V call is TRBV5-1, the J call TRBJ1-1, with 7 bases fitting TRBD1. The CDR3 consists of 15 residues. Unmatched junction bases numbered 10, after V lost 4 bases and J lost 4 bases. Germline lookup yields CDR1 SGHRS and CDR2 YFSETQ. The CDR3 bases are TGCGCCAGCAGCGAATCGACAGGGTGGAGCACTGAAGCTTTCTTT. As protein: CASSESTGWSTEAFF.

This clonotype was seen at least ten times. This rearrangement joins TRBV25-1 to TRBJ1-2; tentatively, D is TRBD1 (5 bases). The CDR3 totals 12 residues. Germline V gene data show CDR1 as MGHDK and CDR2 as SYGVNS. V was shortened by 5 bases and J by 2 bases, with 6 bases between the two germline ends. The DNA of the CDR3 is TGTGCCAGCAGTTGGGGGAACTATGGCTACACCTTC. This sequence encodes CASSWGNYGYTF.

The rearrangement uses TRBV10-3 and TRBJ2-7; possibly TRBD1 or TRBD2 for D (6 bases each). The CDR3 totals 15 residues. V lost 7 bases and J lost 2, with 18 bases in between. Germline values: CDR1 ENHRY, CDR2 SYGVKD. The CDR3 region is CAINSDRGEAYEQYF. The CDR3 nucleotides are TGTGCCATCAACTCTGATAGGGGGGAAGCCTACGAGCAGTACTTC.